What follows are 17 T cell receptor beta chains derived from one specimen sequenced in a study of spatial heterogeneity in lung cancer (dated by TCRdb to between 2018 and 2020). Library method: 5' RACE. The data were produced on a NextSeq 500. TCRdb reworked the public reads: Q25 trimming with fastp, MiXCR clone assembly, productive beta chains retained. Under each unique CDR3 protein, matching rows form one entry showing the most common genes and DNA. In this sample the table shows approximately 40,000 distinct CDR3 sequences, around 7.5% of which occur a single time. 28% of the sample goes to the ten largest clones. The sample's time point label, in plain terms: sample taken at primary tumor resection. Sequenced here: PBMCs, sampled at surgery. The origin of the receptors is a male donor with early-stage non-small cell lung cancer.

This clonotype appeared many times. This chain joins TRBV3-1 and TRBJ2-7; D remains unclear. The V end was cut by 1 base, the J end by 5 bases, with 9 bases between. The CDR3 sequence is 13 residues long. Germline CDR1 reads LGHDT; CDR2 reads YNNKEL (reference sequence). The CDR3: CASSQVLSHEQYF. The CDR3 nucleotides read TGTGCCAGCAGCCAAGTGCTTTCCCACGAGCAGTACTTC.

The gene calls are TRBV5-8 and TRBJ1-1; 7 nucleotides align to TRBD1. CDR1 and CDR2 (germline): SGHTS, YDEGEE. V was pared by 2 bases and J by 6 bases, with 10 bases of the junction left unmatched. The length of the CDR3 is 15 residues. This CDR3 is CASSFSDRVWSEAFF. CDR3 DNA sequence: TGTGCCAGCAGCTTCAGTGACAGGGTGTGGTCTGAAGCTTTCTTT.

This clonotype has just a few counts. The CDR3: CASSSGDRKSPRTDTQYF. In DNA, the CDR3 is TGTGCCAGCAGCTCTGGGGACAGGAAGAGTCCGCGCACAGATACGCAGTATTTT. V gene TRBV11-3 combines with J gene TRBJ2-3; TRBD1 aligns across 8 bases. The germline V gene encodes CDR1 SGHNT and CDR2 YENEEA. The CDR3 extends over 18 amino acids. The ends lost 4 bases at V and 1 base at J; junction bases unmatched: 13. Using reference TRBV11-3 and TRBJ2-3 for the parts outside the CDR3, the full variable domain is EAGVVQSPRYKIIEKKQPVAFWCNPISGHNTLYWYLQNLGQGPELLIRYENEEAVDDSQLPKDRFSAERLKGVDSTLKIQPAELGDSAVYLCASSSGDRKSPRTDTQYFGPGTRLTVL.

This clonotype was seen repeatedly, ten times or more. This chain uses TRBV7-2 with TRBJ1-1; no definite D call. This CDR3 has 12 residues. Germline CDR1 SGHTA, CDR2 FQGNSA. Trimming cost V 2 bases and J 11 bases, with 12 bases left between them. Written as DNA, the CDR3 is TGTGCCAGCAGCTTAAATTTCCCTCAGGCTTTCTTT. This encodes CASSLNFPQAFF.

This chain joins TRBV6-5 and TRBJ2-7; TRBD2 matches 9 bases. Germline trimming cut 4 bases from V and 6 bases from J; bases unmatched to any gene: 10. CDR1 and CDR2 from the germline V gene are MNHEY and SVGAGI. The CDR3 runs 15 residues. The CDR3, as DNA: TGTGCCAGCAGTTGGCCTAGCGGGATTCATGGCGAGCAGTACGTC. It specifies CASSWPSGIHGEQYV.

J is TRBJ1-2 and V is TRBV2, with unresolved D. Trimming shortened V by 1 base and J by 2 bases, and 8 bases separated the two germline ends. There are 14 residues in the CDR3. Germline-derived CDR1 and CDR2 are SNHLY and FYNNEI. The CDR3 bases are TGTGCCAGCAGTGAAGGAGCGGGAAACTATGGCTACACCTTC. Translated, it gives CASSEGAGNYGYTF. Combining the CDR3 with reference TRBV2 and TRBJ1-2 gives the whole variable domain EPEVTQTPSHQVTQMGQEVILRCVPISNHLYFYWYRQILGQKVEFLVSFYNNEISEKSEIFDDQFSVERPDGSNFTLKIRSTKLEDSAMYFCASSEGAGNYGYTFGSGTRLTVV.

In its sample, this clonotype was seen many times. The chain uses TRBV6-2 or TRBV6-3 and TRBJ2-2; D not resolved. Germline V gene data show CDR1 as MNHEY and CDR2 as SVGEGT. The CDR3 is 15 residues long. Between the trimmed V and J ends, which lost 0 bases and 4 bases, there was a span of 9 bases. The CDR3 DNA reads as TGTGCCAGCAGTTACTCACCCGGGTTCACCGGGGAGCTGTTTTTT. Translating gives CASSYSPGFTGELFF.

Many counts were recorded for this clonotype. V and J are TRBV6-5 and TRBJ2-4; 9 nucleotides match TRBD1. CDR1 and CDR2 (germline): MNHEY, SVGAGI. The CDR3 is 15 amino acids. The ends lost 5 bases at V and 8 bases at J; junction bases unmatched: 10. In nucleotides, the CDR3 is TGTGCCAGCAGTGCCGGACAGGGGCAGAGGGACATTCAGTACTTC. Translating it yields CASSAGQGQRDIQYF.

This clonotype was found a few times. The chain carries TRBV7-2 and TRBJ1-5; D is unclear. Germline assignment: CDR1 SGHTA and CDR2 FQGNSA. The CDR3 has 12 residues. Trimming left V 4 bases short and J 6 bases short, with 7 bases between. CDR3 coding DNA: TGTGCCAGCAGCTACCTCGGTCAGCCCCAGCATTTT. Amino acids: CASSYLGQPQHF.

In its sample, this clonotype was seen many times. The rearrangement links TRBV5-1 to TRBJ1-2; D call uncertain. V was trimmed by 4 bases and J by 1 base, leaving 8 bases between them. In germline, CDR1 is SGHRS, CDR2 YFSETQ. The CDR3 totals 13 residues. Here the CDR3 reads CASSEDGNYGYTF. The CDR3 DNA is TGCGCCAGCAGCGAGGATGGTAACTATGGCTACACCTTC.

This clonotype occurred many times. The CDR3 sequence: CASSWALYEYQETQYF. The CDR3 DNA sequence: TGTGCCAGCAGTTGGGCTCTCTACGAGTACCAAGAGACCCAGTACTTC. The chain recombines TRBV12-3 or TRBV12-4 with TRBJ2-5; the D is unclear. Trimming pared 4 bases from V and 0 bases from J, leaving 15 bases between. The CDR3 is made up of 16 amino acids.

This clonotype was counted at least ten times. The gene calls are TRBV24-1 and TRBJ2-3; D may be TRBD1 or TRBD2 (6 bases each). The germline V gene has CDR1 KGHDR and CDR2 SFDVKD. The CDR3 has 15 residues. V was cut by 4 bases and J by 4 bases, with 14 bases left in between. CDR3 DNA sequence: TGTGCCACCAGTGACAAGTTGGGGGGCCCAGATACGCAGTATTTT. Its translation is CATSDKLGGPDTQYF.

The V gene is TRBV27, the J gene TRBJ2-1, with D possibly matching TRBD1 (6 bases). There are 12 residues in the CDR3. Looked up from germline, CDR1 is MNHEY and CDR2 is SMNVEV (reference sequence). V was clipped by 5 bases and J by 8 bases, with 10 bases between them. CDR3 DNA: TGTGCCAGCAGTGGACAGTCCGATGAGCAGTTCTTC. It encodes CASSGQSDEQFF.

This clonotype was counted ten times or more. The V gene is TRBV20-1, the J gene TRBJ1-2; D not certain. The V and J ends lost 4 bases and 0 bases respectively, with 12 bases between them. Germline CDR1 DFQATT, CDR2 SNEGSKA (reference sequence). This CDR3 has 14 residues. The CDR3 DNA reads as TGCAGTGCTACCCTGGGGTCCTCTAACTATGGCTACACCTTC. It translates to CSATLGSSNYGYTF.

This clonotype was seen only a few times. The rearrangement links TRBV18 to TRBJ2-6, with TRBD2 matching over 11 bases. V dropped 4 bases and J dropped 0; count of bases not matched to a gene: 11. The CDR3 extends over 20 amino acids. Germline values: CDR1 KGHSH, CDR2 LQKENI. The CDR3 nucleotides are TGTGCCAGCTCACATACCCCACTAGCGGGGGCCGTCTCTGGGGCCAACGTCCTGACTTTC. This encodes CASSHTPLAGAVSGANVLTF.

There are many counts of this clonotype. The chain carries TRBV12-3 or TRBV12-4 and TRBJ2-3; unclear D gene. Trimming left V 3 bases short and J 0 bases short, with 10 bases between. The CDR3 totals 15 residues. The CDR3 DNA sequence: TGTGCCAGCAGTTTTGATCCAGTTAGCACAGATACGCAGTATTTT. Its translation is CASSFDPVSTDTQYF.

This clonotype was counted ten times or more. The chain uses TRBV2 and TRBJ2-7, with D possibly being TRBD2 (5 bases). Germline CDR1 SNHLY, CDR2 FYNNEI. V was pared by 7 bases and J by 4 bases, with 14 bases between. CDR3 length equals 13 residues. CDR3 region: CASTKEGLYEQYF. CDR3 nucleotide sequence: TGTGCCAGCACAAAAGAGGGATTGTACGAGCAGTACTTC.